The T cell receptor (beta chain) under discussion was sequenced for a study of blood T cell repertoires in COVID-19. Study-wide background: The study drew acute and convalescent COVID-19 samples from the United States, Italy and Spain.

As handled by the study authors: Quantification of nucleated cells was approximated via reference gene primer amplification. TCRdb's copy holds only in-frame clones and misses some; the assay was immunoSEQ multiplex PCR. V, J and clone size reflect that table, while D and trimming were determined from the DNA. Found here are some 500,000 clones, approximately 87% of them singletons; the top ten hold 1.5% to 2%. As for this clone: One end of the junction fails to match germline, which may point to a read error.

Grouping used clinical history reported by participants in a survey and questionnaire. Donors of Cohort 3 who recovered were those that had two negative PCRs, clearance, or symptom resolution. The CDR3 spans 12 residues. The germline V gene has CDR1 SGHNT and CDR2 YENEEA. This rearrangement joins TRBV11-3 to TRBJ2-7; the D gene is possibly TRBD2 (5 bases). The TCR originated in a middle-aged woman who had recovered from COVID-19. Sequences were obtained from PBMCs or T cells enriched from blood (not recorded which). This CDR3 reads CASSQRGWGFGF. The DNA for the CDR3 is TGTGCCAGCAGCCAACGAGGGTGGGGTTTCGGCTTC.